This T cell receptor beta chain was sequenced for a study of OX40 agonist ivuxolimab in advanced cancers. Study findings and constraints: Certain nonresponders additionally had low normalized T-cell clonal expansion.

A word on this clone: The antigen remains undetermined. One junction end does not reproduce the germline sequence, and a read error may be involved.

The data were produced by immunoSEQ multiplex PCR, yet TCRdb's version contains in-frame clones alone and is incomplete. The sample carries around 65,000 clones, less than 95% recorded once. This CDR3 comprises 12 residues. Germline V gene lookup returns CDR1 SQVTM and CDR2 ANQGSEA. The sequence derives from an adult with an advanced solid tumor such as melanoma, head and neck, liver or kidney cancer. The sequencing here drew on CD4+ or CD8+ T cells sorted from blood, taken in a trial of the OX40 agonist ivuxolimab. The chain uses TRBV29-1 and TRBJ1-2; D gene unclear. The CDR3 coding sequence is TGCAGCGTTGCGGGCAACGACTATGGCTACGCCTTC. It translates to CSVAGNDYGYAF.